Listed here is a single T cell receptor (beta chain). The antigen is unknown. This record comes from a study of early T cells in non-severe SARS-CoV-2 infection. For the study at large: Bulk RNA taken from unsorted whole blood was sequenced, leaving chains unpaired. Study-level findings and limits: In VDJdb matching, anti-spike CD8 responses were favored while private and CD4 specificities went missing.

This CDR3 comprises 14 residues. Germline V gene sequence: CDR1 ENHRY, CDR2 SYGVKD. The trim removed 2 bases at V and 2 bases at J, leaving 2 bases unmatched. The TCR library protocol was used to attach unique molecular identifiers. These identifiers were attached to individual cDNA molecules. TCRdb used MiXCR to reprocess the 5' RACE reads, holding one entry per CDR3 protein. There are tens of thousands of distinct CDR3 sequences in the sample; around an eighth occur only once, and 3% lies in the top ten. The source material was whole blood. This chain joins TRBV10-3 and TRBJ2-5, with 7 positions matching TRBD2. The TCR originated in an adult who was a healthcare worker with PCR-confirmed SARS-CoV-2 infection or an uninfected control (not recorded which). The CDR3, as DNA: TGTGCCATCAGTGAGCCGGGACTACAAGAGACCCAGTACTTC. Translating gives CAISEPGLQETQYF.